The next 8 T cell receptor beta chains were all read from a single sample in a study of blood T cell repertoires in COVID-19. Data came from immunoSEQ multiplex PCR; TCRdb stores just in-frame clones and leaves some out. The sample lists over 85,000 clones, 75% to 95% occurring once. Sequencing used peripheral blood. The receptors were gathered from a young man with acute or convalescent COVID-19.

The chain joins TRBV20-1 to TRBJ2-1; 11 bases are a match to TRBD2. Germline CDR1 DFQATT, CDR2 SNEGSKA (reference sequence). Trimming took 3 bases from V and 2 from J; bases not matched to a gene: 9. This CDR3 has 17 amino acids. The DNA for the CDR3 is TGCAGTGCTAGTGGTTTTAGCGGGGGGGGACCCTACAATGAGCAGTTCTTC. Residues: CSASGFSGGGPYNEQFF.

This clone was counted once. This chain links TRBV7-9 with TRBJ1-5; a possible D gene is TRBD1 (5 bases). The CDR3 runs 13 residues. CDR1 SEHNR and CDR2 FQNEAQ come from the germline V gene (reference sequence). V was trimmed by 6 bases and J by 8 bases, leaving 14 bases between them. CDR3 DNA sequence: TGTGCCAGCAGTTGGGACGGGAGAGAGCCCCAGCATTTT. Its protein product is CASSWDGREPQHF.

The chain recombines TRBV18 with TRBJ1-2, with 9 bases identical to TRBD1. Germline loops: CDR1 KGHSH, CDR2 LQKENI. V shed 2 bases and J 7 bases; nucleotides not matched to a gene: 5. The CDR3 has 14 amino acids. DNA of the CDR3: TGTGCCAGCTCACCAGGGACAGGGATGCTTGGCTACACCTTC. Its protein is CASSPGTGMLGYTF.

J is TRBJ1-2 and V is TRBV5-1; 8 bases are a match to TRBD1. J lost 5 bases, V lost 3 bases, and 3 bases had no gene match. CDR3 size: 13 residues. The germline gives CDR1 SGHRS, CDR2 YFSETQ. Here the CDR3 reads CASSSGQGYGYTF. Here the CDR3 DNA reads TGCGCCAGCAGCTCAGGACAGGGATATGGCTACACCTTC.

The CDR3 DNA sequence: TGTGCCAGCAGCCCCCGGAGTTGGACTTCTTCGTACAATGAGCAGTTCTTC. Its protein product is CASSPRSWTSSYNEQFF. This chain links TRBV9 with TRBJ2-1, with D possibly matching TRBD2 (5 bases). Per the germline V gene, CDR1 is SGDLS and CDR2 is YYNGEE. V shed 4 bases and J shed 4 bases, with 21 bases lying between them. There are 17 residues in the CDR3.

The rearrangement joins TRBV5-1 to TRBJ1-3, with a tentative D call TRBD1 (6 bases). The germline V gene has CDR1 SGHRS and CDR2 YFSETQ. This CDR3 comprises 16 residues. V was shortened by 3 bases and J by 0 bases, with 13 bases between the two germline ends. CDR3 DNA sequence: TGCGCCAGCAGCTGGGCCTTAGGGGGCTCTGGAAACACCATATATTTT. As protein: CASSWALGGSGNTIYF.

This rearrangement joins TRBV11-2 to TRBJ2-7; D might be TRBD1 (5 bases). This CDR3 region has 15 residues. Trimming shortened V by 5 bases and J by 1 base, and 15 bases separated the two germline ends. In germline, CDR1 is SGHAT, CDR2 FQNNGV. The CDR3 is CASSHQGVLSYEQYF. The CDR3 DNA reads as TGTGCCAGCAGCCATCAGGGTGTCCTTTCCTACGAGCAGTACTTC.

The gene calls are TRBV11-3 and TRBJ1-1; the D gene is possibly TRBD1 (5 bases). Per germline, CDR1 SGHNT and CDR2 YENEEA. This CDR3 has 13 amino acids. The V gene lost 1 base and the J gene lost 3 bases, with 6 bases spanning the gap. The CDR3 DNA sequence: TGTGCCAGCAGCTTAGTCAGGGACACTGAAGCTTTCTTT. Protein product: CASSLVRDTEAFF.